This TCR beta chain came from a study of T cells in Graves' hyperthyroidism and ophthalmopathy. Study findings and constraints: Most clonotypes that expanded in the thyroid above 0.001 also showed up in blood.

Patients aged 18 to 65 with hyperthyroidism were newly diagnosed, with duration under 2 months. Lactation, pregnancy, other autoimmune disease or uncontrolled infection led to exclusion of patients. The CDR3 regions of TCR beta were amplified from RNA transcripts. Carried out on the TCR CDR3, a first-round RT-PCR used the HTBI primer set. One entry per CDR3 protein, called by TCRdb with MiXCR from the multiplex PCR reads. The sample includes approximately 500,000 distinct CDR3 sequences, more than 45% of them seen just once. Notes on this clonotype: Its antigen is as yet unknown.

The CDR3 loop spans 14 amino acids. The V gene lost 1 base and the J gene lost 3 bases, with 9 bases spanning the gap. Germline CDR1 is SEHNR and CDR2 is FQNEAQ (reference sequence). V gene TRBV7-9 combines with J gene TRBJ1-1, with a possible D match to TRBD1 (5 bases). The receptor's source is a woman aged 18 to 35 with Graves' hyperthyroidism. Source material: peripheral blood or thyroid tissue (not recorded which). The CDR3 region has the DNA TGTGCCAGCAGCTTAGACGGGGGGGACACTGAAGCTTTCTTT. It codes for CASSLDGGDTEAFF. The full variable domain, with the rest looked up from reference TRBV7-9 and TRBJ1-1, is DTGVSQNPRHKITKRGQNVTFRCDPISEHNRLYWYRQTLGQGPEFLTYFQNEAQLEKSRLLSDRFSAERPKGSFSTLEIQRTEQGDSAMYLCASSLDGGDTEAFFGQGTRLTVV.